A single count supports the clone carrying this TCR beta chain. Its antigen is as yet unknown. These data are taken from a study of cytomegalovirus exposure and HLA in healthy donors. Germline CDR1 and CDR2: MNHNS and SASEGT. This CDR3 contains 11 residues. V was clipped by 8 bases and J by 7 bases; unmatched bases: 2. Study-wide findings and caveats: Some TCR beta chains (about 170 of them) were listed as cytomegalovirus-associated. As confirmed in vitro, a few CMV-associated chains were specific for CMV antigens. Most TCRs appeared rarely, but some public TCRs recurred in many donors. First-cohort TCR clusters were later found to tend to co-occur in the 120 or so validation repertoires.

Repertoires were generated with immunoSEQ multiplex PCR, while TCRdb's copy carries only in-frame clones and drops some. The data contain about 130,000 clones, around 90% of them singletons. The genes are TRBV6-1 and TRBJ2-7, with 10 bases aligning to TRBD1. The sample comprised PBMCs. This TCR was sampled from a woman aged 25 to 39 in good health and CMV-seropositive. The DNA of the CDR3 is TGTGCCAGCCGGACAGGGGGTGAGCAGTACTTC. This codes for CASRTGGEQYF.